One and the same sample provided the 24 T cell receptor beta chains below, sequenced in a study of blood T cell repertoires in COVID-19. Libraries were prepared by immunoSEQ multiplex PCR; TCRdb keeps only in-frame clonotypes and omits some of them. The repertoire holds about 110,000 clones, with about 88% as singletons. Sequences were obtained from peripheral blood. These receptors were taken from a woman between 50 and 59 years old with acute or convalescent COVID-19.

This sequence joins TRBV5-1 and TRBJ2-3; 10 nucleotides match TRBD2. Losses at the gene ends were 3 bases for V and 1 base for J; bases not matched to a gene: 26. The germline gives CDR1 SGHRS, CDR2 YFSETQ. CDR3 length equals 23 residues. This CDR3 is CASSYNTGTSGSGRAKGTDTQYF. Here the CDR3 DNA reads TGCGCCAGCAGCTATAACACCGGAACCTCGGGAAGCGGGAGGGCCAAGGGCACAGATACGCAGTATTTT.

This clone was observed a single time. This chain connects TRBV28 to TRBJ2-1, with 12 nucleotides matching TRBD2. The trim removed 5 bases at V and 0 bases at J, leaving 5 bases unmatched. CDR1 and CDR2 from the germline V gene are MDHEN and SYDVKM. This CDR3 region has 17 residues. CDR3 in amino acids: CASSAGLAGSSYNEQFF. The CDR3, as DNA: TGTGCCAGCAGTGCGGGACTAGCGGGTAGCTCCTACAATGAGCAGTTCTTC.

This clone was counted a few times. The rearrangement links TRBV7-9 to TRBJ1-1, with 9 positions matching TRBD1. This CDR3 spans 19 amino acids. CDR1 is SEHNR and CDR2 is FQNEAQ in the germline V gene (reference sequence). V was clipped by 3 bases and J by 4 bases; unmatched bases: 18. The CDR3 loop is CASSLDPGTGNVRGTEAFF. The CDR3 DNA follows: TGTGCCAGCAGCTTGGATCCGGGGACAGGGAACGTAAGAGGCACTGAAGCTTTCTTT.

The rearrangement joins TRBV19 to TRBJ2-2, with TRBD1 identical over 9 bases. Germline V gives CDR1 LNHDA, CDR2 SQIVND (reference sequence). This CDR3 is 17 amino acids long. The J segment lost 4 bases and the V segment lost 5 bases, leaving 11 bases of the junction unmatched. DNA for the CDR3: TGTGCCAGTAGTCTGGGGTTTACAGGGGGCGGCACCGGGGAGCTGTTTTTT. It encodes CASSLGFTGGGTGELFF.

This clone showed up just once. The chain is built from TRBV5-5 and TRBJ1-1; TRBD1 matches 8 bases. This CDR3 spans 14 amino acids. Germline CDR1 reads SGHKS; CDR2 reads YYEKEE (reference sequence). The V and J ends lost 4 bases and 0 bases, in that order; junction bases with no gene match: 2. Here the CDR3 reads CASSRTGMNTEAFF. CDR3 nucleotides: TGTGCCAGCAGCCGGACAGGGATGAACACTGAAGCTTTCTTT. Complete variable domain (other parts from reference TRBV5-5 and TRBJ1-1): DAGVTQSPTHLIKTRGQQVTLRCSPISGHKSVSWYQQVLGQGPQFIFQYYEKEERGRGNFPDRFSARQFPNYSSELNVNALLLGDSALYLCASSRTGMNTEAFFGQGTRLTVV.

This clone has a handful of counts. The rearrangement joins TRBV3-1 (or the pseudogene TRBV3-2) to TRBJ1-4, with 7 bases that match TRBD1. CDR3 length: 15 amino acids. Trimming at V came to 4 bases and at J to 8 bases, leaving 10 bases not matched to a gene. Looked up from germline, CDR1 is LGHDT and CDR2 is YNNKEL (reference sequence). The CDR3 loop reads CASSPRTGRLEKLFF. Here the CDR3 DNA reads TGTGCCAGCAGCCCCCGGACAGGACGCCTGGAAAAACTGTTTTTT.

The V call is TRBV29-1, the J call TRBJ2-1; D possibly corresponds to TRBD2 (5 bases). The germline V gene encodes CDR1 SQVTM and CDR2 ANQGSEA. The V gene lost 7 bases and the J gene lost 15 bases, with 16 bases spanning the gap. The CDR3 contains 10 residues. CDR3 sequence reads: CSAAGAVPFF. DNA for the CDR3: TGCAGCGCAGCCGGAGCGGTACCGTTCTTC.

This clone was counted a few times. The rearrangement links TRBV5-1 to TRBJ2-5, with D maybe TRBD1 (6 bases). The length of the CDR3 is 14 residues. V shed 7 bases and J shed 5 bases, with 18 bases lying between them. CDR1 SGHRS and CDR2 YFSETQ come from the germline V gene. In DNA, the CDR3 is TGCGCCAGCTCAAAATCCAGGGGAGACGAGACCCAGTACTTC. Translating it yields CASSKSRGDETQYF.

The chain combines TRBV12-5 with TRBJ1-2; D gene unclear. The CDR3 has 15 amino acids. Trimming pared 0 bases from V and 7 bases from J, leaving 15 bases between. Germline values: CDR1 LGHNT, CDR2 FRNRAP. The CDR3 bases are TGTGCTAGTGGTTTGGTAGGTGGGGTCGGGGTTGGCTACACCTTC. Its protein is CASGLVGGVGVGYTF.

In this sample, this clone turned up a few times. The chain combines TRBV19 with TRBJ2-7, with 7 bases that match TRBD1. Unmatched junction bases numbered 5, after V lost 6 bases and J lost 3 bases. The germline gives CDR1 LNHDA, CDR2 SQIVND (reference sequence). The CDR3 totals 13 residues. The CDR3 region is CASRGTANYEQYF. In DNA form, the CDR3 reads TGTGCCAGTAGGGGGACAGCCAACTACGAGCAGTACTTC.

This chain uses TRBV12-3 or TRBV12-4 with TRBJ2-7; D may be TRBD2 (5 bases). The V end was cut by 3 bases, the J end by 1 base, with 7 bases between. This CDR3 has 13 amino acids. The CDR3 protein is CASSLRGSYEQYF. The CDR3 region has the DNA TGTGCCAGCAGTTTGAGAGGGTCCTACGAGCAGTACTTC.

The chain combines TRBV18 with TRBJ2-1; D possibly corresponds to TRBD1 (6 bases). The CDR3 totals 13 residues. Trimming removed 3 bases from V and 8 bases from J, with 11 bases in between. In germline, CDR1 is KGHSH, CDR2 LQKENI. In nucleotides, the CDR3 is TGTGCCAGCTCACCCCAGGCAGGGGATGAGCAGTTCTTC. It specifies CASSPQAGDEQFF.

This clone occurred once. This chain links TRBV6-5 with TRBJ1-5; no clear D gene. The length of the CDR3 is 13 residues. V lost 8 bases and J 6 bases, leaving 14 bases between the germline ends. Germline V gene data show CDR1 as MNHEY and CDR2 as SVGAGI. The CDR3 loop reads CASPRATVQPQHF. The CDR3 DNA reads as TGTGCCAGCCCGAGGGCAACGGTTCAGCCCCAGCATTTT.

The chain employs TRBV18 and TRBJ2-6, with 9 positions matching TRBD2. Germline V lookup: CDR1 KGHSH, CDR2 LQKENI. The CDR3 consists of 18 residues. V lost 6 bases and J lost 0; bases outside the gene matches: 9. The CDR3 here is CASSPPAGGVSGANVLTF. CDR3 bases: TGTGCCAGCTCTCCGCCGGCGGGAGGGGTCTCTGGGGCCAACGTCCTGACTTTC.

J is TRBJ2-3 and V is TRBV28, with D possibly TRBD1 on 6 matching bases. The CDR3 covers 14 residues. The V end was cut by 6 bases, the J end by 4 bases, with 14 bases between. Germline V gene lookup returns CDR1 MDHEN and CDR2 SYDVKM. As DNA, the CDR3 is TGTGCCAGCAGCGGGCCCGCAGGGGCAGATACGCAGTATTTT. It is translated as CASSGPAGADTQYF.

The chain employs TRBV5-1 and TRBJ2-1; no reliable D call. Germline V gene sequence: CDR1 SGHRS, CDR2 YFSETQ. Trimming stripped 2 bases from V and 6 bases from J, with 15 bases between. The length of the CDR3 is 15 residues. CDR3 amino acids: CASSLGVPALNEQFF. The CDR3 DNA is TGCGCCAGCAGCTTAGGTGTCCCAGCGCTCAATGAGCAGTTCTTC.

The V call is TRBV21-1, the J call TRBJ1-5; the D call of TRBD1 is as the table states it, not checked on the DNA. TRBV21-1 is marked as a pseudogene. The CDR3 runs 13 residues. This chain's CDR3 is CASSTQGSGPQHF. The CDR3 bases are TGTGCCAGCAGCACCCAGGGTTCCGGGCCCCAGCATTTT.

The chain joins TRBV11-2 to TRBJ1-5; 7 bases fit TRBD1. Germline values: CDR1 SGHAT, CDR2 FQNNGV. Trimming removed 5 bases from V and 0 bases from J; junction bases left unmatched: 7. This CDR3 region has 16 residues. CDR3 residues: CASSPGTVLSNQPQHF. The CDR3 nucleotides are TGTGCCAGCAGCCCCGGGACAGTCCTTAGCAATCAGCCCCAGCATTTT.

On this clone: Other DNA sequences in the sample encode the same CDR3. The CDR3 here is CAISESQDLNTEAFF. For the CDR3, the DNA is TGTGCCATCAGTGAATCCCAGGATTTGAACACTGAAGCTTTCTTT. The chain couples TRBV10-3 to TRBJ1-1; no clear D. Trimming left V 3 bases short and J 0 bases short, with 11 bases between. The CDR3 is made up of 15 amino acids. Germline values: CDR1 ENHRY, CDR2 SYGVKD.

The chain employs TRBV9 and TRBJ1-6; D may be TRBD1 (5 bases). CDR1 and CDR2 (germline): SGDLS, YYNGEE. The length of the CDR3 is 15 residues. Trimming shortened V by 4 bases and J by 8 bases, and 16 bases separated the two germline ends. CDR3 region: CASSISSGGDSPLHF. The CDR3 coding sequence is TGTGCCAGCAGCATCTCCTCGGGGGGGGATTCACCCCTCCACTTT.

The chain couples TRBV5-1 to TRBJ1-3, with 8 positions matching TRBD1. The CDR3 covers 16 residues. Trimming took 4 bases from V and 0 from J; bases not matched to a gene: 6. CDR1 and CDR2 from the germline V gene are SGHRS and YFSETQ. The CDR3 region has the DNA TGCGCCAGCAGCAGGGACAGGATTCCCTCTGGAAACACCATATATTTT. This sequence encodes CASSRDRIPSGNTIYF.

This rearrangement joins TRBV5-4 to TRBJ1-4; no firm D call. The V gene lost 3 bases and the J gene lost 8 bases, with 17 bases spanning the gap. The length of the CDR3 is 15 residues. The germline CDR1 and CDR2 sequences are SGHNT and YYREEE (reference sequence). The CDR3 region has the DNA TGTGCCAGCAGCTCCGACACTCGAAGAACGGAAAAACTGTTTTTT. Translated: CASSSDTRRTEKLFF. Full variable domain (rest looked up from reference TRBV5-4 and TRBJ1-4): ETGVTQSPTHLIKTRGQQVTLRCSSQSGHNTVSWYQQALGQGPQFIFQYYREEENGRGNFPPRFSGLQFPNYSSELNVNALELDDSALYLCASSSDTRRTEKLFFGSGTQLSVL.

V is TRBV2 and J is TRBJ2-7; tentative D call: TRBD2 (6 bases). Trimming shortened V by 1 base and J by 2 bases, and 12 bases separated the two germline ends. The CDR3 sequence is 15 residues long. Germline-derived CDR1 and CDR2 are SNHLY and FYNNEI. DNA of the CDR3: TGTGCCAGCAGTGAAGACCTAGCGACAACCTACGAGCAGTACTTC. Amino acids: CASSEDLATTYEQYF. Supplemented by reference TRBV2 and TRBJ2-7, the full variable domain reads EPEVTQTPSHQVTQMGQEVILRCVPISNHLYFYWYRQILGQKVEFLVSFYNNEISEKSEIFDDQFSVERPDGSNFTLKIRSTKLEDSAMYFCASSEDLATTYEQYFGPGTRLTVT.

The V gene is TRBV18, the J gene TRBJ1-3; the D gene is possibly TRBD1 (5 bases). The CDR3 loop spans 18 amino acids. V lost 1 base, J lost 0 bases, and 16 bases lay in between. CDR1 and CDR2 from the germline V gene are KGHSH and LQKENI. The CDR3 spells CASSPRPTDSPSGNTIYF. DNA for the CDR3: TGTGCCAGCTCACCACGACCGACAGACTCACCCTCTGGAAACACCATATATTTT.